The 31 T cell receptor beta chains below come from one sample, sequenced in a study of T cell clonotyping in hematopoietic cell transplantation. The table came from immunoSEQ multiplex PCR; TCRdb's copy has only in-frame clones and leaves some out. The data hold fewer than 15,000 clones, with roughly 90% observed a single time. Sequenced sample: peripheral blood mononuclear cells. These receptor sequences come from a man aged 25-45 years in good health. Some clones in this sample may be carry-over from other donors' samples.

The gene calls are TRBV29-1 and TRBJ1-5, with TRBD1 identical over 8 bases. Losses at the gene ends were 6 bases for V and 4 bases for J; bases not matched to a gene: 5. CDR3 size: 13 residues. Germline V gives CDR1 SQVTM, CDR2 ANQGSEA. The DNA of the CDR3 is TGCAGCGTCGGACAGGGAAGAAATCAGCCCCAGCATTTT. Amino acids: CSVGQGRNQPQHF.

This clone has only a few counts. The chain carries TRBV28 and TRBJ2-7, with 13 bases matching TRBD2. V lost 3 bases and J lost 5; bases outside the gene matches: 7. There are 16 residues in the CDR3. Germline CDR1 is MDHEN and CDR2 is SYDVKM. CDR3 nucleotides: TGTGCCAGCAGTTTGTCGGGGACTAGCGGGATCCACGAGCAGTACTTC. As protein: CASSLSGTSGIHEQYF.

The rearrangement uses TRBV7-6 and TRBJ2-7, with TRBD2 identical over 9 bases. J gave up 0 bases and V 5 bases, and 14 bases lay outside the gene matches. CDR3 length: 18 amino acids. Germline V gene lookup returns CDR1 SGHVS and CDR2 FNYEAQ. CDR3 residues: CASSPRGSGGQSSYEQYF. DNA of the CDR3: TGTGCCAGCAGCCCCCGGGGTAGCGGGGGCCAAAGCTCCTACGAGCAGTACTTC.

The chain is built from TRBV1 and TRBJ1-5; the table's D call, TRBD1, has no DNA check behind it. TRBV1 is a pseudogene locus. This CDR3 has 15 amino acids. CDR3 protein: CTSTRLQGCNQPQHF. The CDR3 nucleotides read TGCACCAGCACCAGACTCCAGGGGTGCAATCAGCCCCAGCATTTT.

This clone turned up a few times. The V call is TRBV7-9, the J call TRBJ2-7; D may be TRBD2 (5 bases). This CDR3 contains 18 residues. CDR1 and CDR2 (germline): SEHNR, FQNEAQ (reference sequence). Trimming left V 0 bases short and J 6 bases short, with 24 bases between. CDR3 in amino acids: CASSLAELGWGATREQYF. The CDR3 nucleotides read TGTGCCAGCAGCTTAGCCGAATTGGGGTGGGGAGCCACTCGCGAGCAGTACTTC.

The CDR3 DNA is TGTGCCAGCAGTGTCCTGGACAGGGGCGGCTACACCTTC. This sequence encodes CASSVLDRGGYTF. The chain combines TRBV2 with TRBJ1-2; TRBD1 aligns across 9 bases. CDR1 is SNHLY and CDR2 is FYNNEI in the germline V gene. CDR3 length equals 13 residues. Trimming removed 4 bases from V and 8 bases from J; junction bases left unmatched: 5.

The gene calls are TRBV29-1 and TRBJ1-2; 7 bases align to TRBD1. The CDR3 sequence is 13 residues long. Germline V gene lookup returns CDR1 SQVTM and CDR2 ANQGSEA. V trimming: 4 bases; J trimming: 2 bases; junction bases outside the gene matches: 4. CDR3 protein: CSVGTGDNYGYTF. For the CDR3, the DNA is TGCAGCGTTGGGACAGGAGACAACTATGGCTACACCTTC.

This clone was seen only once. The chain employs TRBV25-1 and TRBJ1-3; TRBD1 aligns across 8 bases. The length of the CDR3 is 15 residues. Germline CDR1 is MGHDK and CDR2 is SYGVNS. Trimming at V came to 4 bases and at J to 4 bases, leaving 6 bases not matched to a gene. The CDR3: CASSVPGTGGNTIYF. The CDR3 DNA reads TGTGCCAGCAGTGTCCCCGGGACAGGCGGAAACACCATATATTTT.

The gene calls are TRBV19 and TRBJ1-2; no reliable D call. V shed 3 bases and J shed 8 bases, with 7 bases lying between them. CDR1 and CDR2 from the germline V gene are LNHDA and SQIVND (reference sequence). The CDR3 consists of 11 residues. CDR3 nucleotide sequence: TGTGCCAGTAGTATCCTGCACGGCTACACCTTC. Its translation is CASSILHGYTF.

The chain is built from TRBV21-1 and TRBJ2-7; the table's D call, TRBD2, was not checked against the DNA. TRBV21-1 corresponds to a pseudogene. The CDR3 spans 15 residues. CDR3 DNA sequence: TGTGCCAGCAGCCGCTTTCGGGCGGGAGGCCACGAGCAGTACTTC. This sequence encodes CASSRFRAGGHEQYF.

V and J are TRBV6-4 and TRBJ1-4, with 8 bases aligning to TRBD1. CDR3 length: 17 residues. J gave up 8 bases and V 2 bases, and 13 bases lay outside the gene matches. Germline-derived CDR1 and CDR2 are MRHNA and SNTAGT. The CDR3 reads CASSDPGTGLIREKLFF. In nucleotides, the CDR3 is TGTGCCAGCAGTGACCCCGGGACAGGTCTTATCCGCGAAAAACTGTTTTTT.

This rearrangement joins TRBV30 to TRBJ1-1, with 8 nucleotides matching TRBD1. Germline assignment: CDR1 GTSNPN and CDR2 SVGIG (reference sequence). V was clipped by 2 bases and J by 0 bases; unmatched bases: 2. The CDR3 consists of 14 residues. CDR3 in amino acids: CAWSWGQVNTEAFF. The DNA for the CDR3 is TGTGCCTGGAGTTGGGGACAGGTGAACACTGAAGCTTTCTTT.

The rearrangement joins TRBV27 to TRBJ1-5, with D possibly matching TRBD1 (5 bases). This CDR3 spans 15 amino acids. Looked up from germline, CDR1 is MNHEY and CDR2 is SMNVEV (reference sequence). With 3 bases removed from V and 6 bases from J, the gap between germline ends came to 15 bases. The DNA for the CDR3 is TGTGCCAGCAGTTTTGGCAGGGCCCTCGGTCAGCCCCAGCATTTT. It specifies CASSFGRALGQPQHF.

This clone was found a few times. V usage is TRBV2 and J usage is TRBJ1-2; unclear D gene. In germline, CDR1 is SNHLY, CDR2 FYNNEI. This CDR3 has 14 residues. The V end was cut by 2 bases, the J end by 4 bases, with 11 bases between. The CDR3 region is CASSESSPSYGYTF. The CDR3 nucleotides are TGTGCCAGCAGTGAATCGTCACCTTCCTATGGCTACACCTTC.

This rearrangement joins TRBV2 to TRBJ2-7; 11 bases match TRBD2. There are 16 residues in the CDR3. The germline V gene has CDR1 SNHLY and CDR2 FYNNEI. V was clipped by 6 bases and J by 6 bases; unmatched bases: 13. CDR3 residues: CASSDPGLAGASEQYF. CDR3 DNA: TGTGCCAGCAGCGACCCCGGACTAGCGGGCGCATCCGAGCAGTACTTC.

In DNA, the CDR3 is TGTGCCAGCAGCCGGGACAGGATGAACACTGAAGCTTTCTTT. This translates into CASSRDRMNTEAFF. The rearrangement links TRBV27 to TRBJ1-1; 8 nucleotides agree with TRBD1. Germline trimming cut 6 bases from V and 0 bases from J; bases unmatched to any gene: 3. The germline CDR1 and CDR2 sequences are MNHEY and SMNVEV (reference sequence). This CDR3 region has 14 residues.

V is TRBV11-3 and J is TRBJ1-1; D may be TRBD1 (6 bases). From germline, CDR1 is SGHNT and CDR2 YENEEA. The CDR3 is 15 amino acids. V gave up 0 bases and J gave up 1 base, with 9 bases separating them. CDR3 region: CASSLEGAANTEAFF. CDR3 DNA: TGTGCCAGCAGCTTAGAGGGGGCGGCGAACACTGAAGCTTTCTTT. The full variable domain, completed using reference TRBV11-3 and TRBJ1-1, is EAGVVQSPRYKIIEKKQPVAFWCNPISGHNTLYWYLQNLGQGPELLIRYENEEAVDDSQLPKDRFSAERLKGVDSTLKIQPAELGDSAVYLCASSLEGAANTEAFFGQGTRLTVV.

This CDR3 reads CASGNYGGYTF. Written as DNA, the CDR3 is TGTGCCTCCGGGAATTATGGGGGCTACACCTTC. The genes are TRBV30 and TRBJ1-2, with no clear D. The CDR3 totals 11 residues. Germline V gene data show CDR1 as GTSNPN and CDR2 as SVGIG (reference sequence). V was shortened by 7 bases and J by 8 bases, with 14 bases between the two germline ends.

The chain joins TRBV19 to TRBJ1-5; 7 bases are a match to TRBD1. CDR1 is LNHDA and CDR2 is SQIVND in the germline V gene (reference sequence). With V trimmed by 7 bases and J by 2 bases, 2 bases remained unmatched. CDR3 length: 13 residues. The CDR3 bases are TGTGCCAGTAACGGACAGGGCAATCAGCCCCAGCATTTT. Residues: CASNGQGNQPQHF. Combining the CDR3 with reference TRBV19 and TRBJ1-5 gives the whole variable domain DGGITQSPKYLFRKEGQNVTLSCEQNLNHDAMYWYRQDPGQGLRLIYYSQIVNDFQKGDIAEGYSVSREKKESFPLTVTSAQKNPTAFYLCASNGQGNQPQHFGDGTRLSIL.

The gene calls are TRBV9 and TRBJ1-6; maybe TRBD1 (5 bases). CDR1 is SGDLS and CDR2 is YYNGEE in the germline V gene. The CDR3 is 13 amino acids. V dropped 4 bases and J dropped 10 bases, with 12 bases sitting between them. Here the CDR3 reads CASSKGRNSPLHF. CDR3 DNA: TGTGCCAGCAGCAAGGGGCGAAACTCACCCCTCCACTTT.

CDR3 residues: CASSQTPSRQGETQYF. In nucleotides, the CDR3 is TGCGCCAGCAGCCAGACCCCCTCCCGACAGGGGGAGACCCAGTACTTC. The chain uses TRBV4-1 and TRBJ2-5; TRBD1 agrees at 8 bases. With 3 bases clipped from V and 5 bases from J, the junction kept 11 bases outside the gene matches. Germline V gene sequence: CDR1 MGHRA, CDR2 YSYEKL. The CDR3 has 16 amino acids.

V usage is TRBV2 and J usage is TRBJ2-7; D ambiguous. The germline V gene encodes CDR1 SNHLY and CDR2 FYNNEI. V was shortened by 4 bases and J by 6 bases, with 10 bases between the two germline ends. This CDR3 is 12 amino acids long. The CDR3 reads CASSVLRSEQYF. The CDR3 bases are TGTGCCAGCAGTGTTCTAAGGAGCGAGCAGTACTTC.

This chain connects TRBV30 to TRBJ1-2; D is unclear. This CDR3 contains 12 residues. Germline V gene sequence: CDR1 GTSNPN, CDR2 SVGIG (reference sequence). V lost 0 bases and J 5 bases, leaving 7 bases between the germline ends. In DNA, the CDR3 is TGTGCCTGGAGTGTCAGCAGATATGGCTACACCTTC. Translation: CAWSVSRYGYTF.

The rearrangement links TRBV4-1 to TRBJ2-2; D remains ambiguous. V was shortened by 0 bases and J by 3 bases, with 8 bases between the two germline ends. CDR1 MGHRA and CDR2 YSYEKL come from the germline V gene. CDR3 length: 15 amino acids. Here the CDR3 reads CASSQDPGYTGELFF. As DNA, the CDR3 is TGCGCCAGCAGCCAAGATCCCGGGTACACCGGGGAGCTGTTTTTT.

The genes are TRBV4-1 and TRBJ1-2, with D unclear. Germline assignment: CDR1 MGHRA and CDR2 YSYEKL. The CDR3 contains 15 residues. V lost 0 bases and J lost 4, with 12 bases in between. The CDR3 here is CASSQEGTVAYGYTF. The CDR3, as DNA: TGCGCCAGCAGCCAAGAGGGAACAGTTGCCTATGGCTACACCTTC.

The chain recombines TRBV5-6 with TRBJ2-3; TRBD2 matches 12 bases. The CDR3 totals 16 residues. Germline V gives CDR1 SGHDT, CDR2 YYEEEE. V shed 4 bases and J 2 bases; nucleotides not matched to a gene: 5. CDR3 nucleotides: TGTGCCAGCAGCCGAGGACTAGCGGGGATCACAGATACGCAGTATTTT. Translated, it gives CASSRGLAGITDTQYF.

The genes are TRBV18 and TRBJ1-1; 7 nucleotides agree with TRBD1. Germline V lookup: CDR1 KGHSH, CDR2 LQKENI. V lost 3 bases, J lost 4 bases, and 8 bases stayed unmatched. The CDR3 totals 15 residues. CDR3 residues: CASSPEAGGGTEAFF. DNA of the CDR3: TGTGCCAGCTCACCGGAAGCAGGGGGAGGCACTGAAGCTTTCTTT.

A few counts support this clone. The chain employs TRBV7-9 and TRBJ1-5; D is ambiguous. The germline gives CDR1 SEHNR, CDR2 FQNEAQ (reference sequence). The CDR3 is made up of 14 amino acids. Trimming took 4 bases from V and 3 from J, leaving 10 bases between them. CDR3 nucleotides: TGTGCCAGCAGCTCATCAGGCTCCAATCAGCCCCAGCATTTT. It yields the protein CASSSSGSNQPQHF.

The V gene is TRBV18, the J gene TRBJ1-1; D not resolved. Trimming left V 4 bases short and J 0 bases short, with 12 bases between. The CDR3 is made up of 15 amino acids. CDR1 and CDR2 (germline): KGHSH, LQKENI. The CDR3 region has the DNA TGTGCCAGCTCACTGCTTACGAAGATGAACACTGAAGCTTTCTTT. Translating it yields CASSLLTKMNTEAFF.

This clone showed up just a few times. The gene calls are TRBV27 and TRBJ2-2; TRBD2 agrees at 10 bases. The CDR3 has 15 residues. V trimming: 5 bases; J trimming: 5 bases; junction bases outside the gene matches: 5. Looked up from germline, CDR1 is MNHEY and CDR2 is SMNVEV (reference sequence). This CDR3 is CASSILAGVTGELFF. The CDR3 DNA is TGTGCCAGCAGTATCCTAGCGGGAGTAACCGGGGAGCTGTTTTTT.

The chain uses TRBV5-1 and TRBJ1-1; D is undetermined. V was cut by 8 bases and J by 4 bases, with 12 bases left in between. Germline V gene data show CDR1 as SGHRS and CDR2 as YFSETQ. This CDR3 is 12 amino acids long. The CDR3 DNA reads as TGCGCCAGTCATACAGATTCCACTGAAGCTTTCTTT. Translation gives CASHTDSTEAFF.